The sequence of this TCR beta chain was determined in a study of cytomegalovirus exposure and HLA in healthy donors. The PCR made use of 60 Vbeta and 13 Jbeta primers. The method was immunoSEQ multiplex PCR; TCRdb's version includes in-frame clones alone and lacks a portion of them. Of around 35,000 clones in the sample, over 70% were seen once. The V gene's germline CDR1 is SGHTA and CDR2 FQGTGA. The CDR3 totals 21 residues. Trimming took 1 base from V and 4 from J; bases not matched to a gene: 19. The J gene is TRBJ2-3, the V gene TRBV7-3; 11 bases fit TRBD2. The TCR originated in a man aged 25 to 40 in good health and CMV-seronegative. Material for sequencing was PBMCs. CDR3 in amino acids: CASSLIASGGTTPRGADTQYF. The DNA of the CDR3 is TGTGCCAGCAGCTTAATCGCTAGCGGGGGGACTACCCCCCGGGGCGCAGATACGCAGTATTTT.